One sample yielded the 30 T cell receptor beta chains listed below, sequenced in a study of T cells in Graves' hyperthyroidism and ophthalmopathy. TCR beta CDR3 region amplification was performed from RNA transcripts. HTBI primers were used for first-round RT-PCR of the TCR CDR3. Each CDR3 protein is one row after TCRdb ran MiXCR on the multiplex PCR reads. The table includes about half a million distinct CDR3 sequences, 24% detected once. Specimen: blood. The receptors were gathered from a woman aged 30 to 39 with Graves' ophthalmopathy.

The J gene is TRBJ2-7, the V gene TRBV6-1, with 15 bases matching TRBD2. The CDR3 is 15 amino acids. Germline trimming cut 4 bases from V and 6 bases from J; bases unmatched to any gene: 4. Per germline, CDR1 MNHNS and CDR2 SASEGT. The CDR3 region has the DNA TGTGCCAGCAGTGGCCCGGGACTAGCGGGGGGCGAGCAGTACTTC. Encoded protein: CASSGPGLAGGEQYF.

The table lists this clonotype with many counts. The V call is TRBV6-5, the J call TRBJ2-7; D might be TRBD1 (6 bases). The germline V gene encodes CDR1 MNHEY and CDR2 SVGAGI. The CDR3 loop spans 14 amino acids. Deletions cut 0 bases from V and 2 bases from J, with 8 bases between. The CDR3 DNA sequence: TGTGCCAGCAGTTACTCCCGGGACACCTACGAGCAGTACTTC. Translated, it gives CASSYSRDTYEQYF.

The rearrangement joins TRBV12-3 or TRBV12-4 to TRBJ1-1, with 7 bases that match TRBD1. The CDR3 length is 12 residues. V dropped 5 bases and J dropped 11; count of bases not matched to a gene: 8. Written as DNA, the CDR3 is TGTGCCAGCAGTCTTGGGCAGGGGGATGCTTTCTTT. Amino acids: CASSLGQGDAFF.

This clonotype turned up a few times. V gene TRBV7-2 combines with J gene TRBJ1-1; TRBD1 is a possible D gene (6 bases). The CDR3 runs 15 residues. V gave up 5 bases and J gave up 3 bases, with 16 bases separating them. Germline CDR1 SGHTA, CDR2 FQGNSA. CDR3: CASSQNWGADTEAFF. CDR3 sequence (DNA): TGTGCCAGCAGCCAAAATTGGGGGGCGGACACTGAAGCTTTCTTT.

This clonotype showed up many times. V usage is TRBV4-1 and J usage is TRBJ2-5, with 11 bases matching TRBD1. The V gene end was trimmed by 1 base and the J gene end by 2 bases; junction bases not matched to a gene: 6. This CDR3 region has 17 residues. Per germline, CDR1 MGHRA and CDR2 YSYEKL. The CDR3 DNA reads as TGCGCCAGCAGCCAAGCCCCCGGGACAGGGGGACAAGAGACCCAGTACTTC. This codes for CASSQAPGTGGQETQYF.

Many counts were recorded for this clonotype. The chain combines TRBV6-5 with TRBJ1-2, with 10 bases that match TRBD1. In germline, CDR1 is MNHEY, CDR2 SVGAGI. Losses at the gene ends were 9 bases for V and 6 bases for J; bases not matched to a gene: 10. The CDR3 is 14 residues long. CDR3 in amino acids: CARSTGTGENGYTF. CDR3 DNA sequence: TGTGCCAGGTCTACCGGGACAGGGGAGAATGGCTACACCTTC.

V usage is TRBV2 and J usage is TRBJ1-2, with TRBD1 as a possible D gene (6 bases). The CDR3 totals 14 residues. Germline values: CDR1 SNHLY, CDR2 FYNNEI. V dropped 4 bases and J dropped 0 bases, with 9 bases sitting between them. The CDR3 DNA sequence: TGTGCCAGCAGTGTGACAGGAGCTAACTATGGCTACACCTTC. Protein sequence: CASSVTGANYGYTF.

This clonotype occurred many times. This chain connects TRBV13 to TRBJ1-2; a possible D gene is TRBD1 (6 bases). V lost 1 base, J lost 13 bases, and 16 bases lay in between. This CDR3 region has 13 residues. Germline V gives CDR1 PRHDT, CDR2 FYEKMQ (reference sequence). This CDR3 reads CASSLDGGRDATF. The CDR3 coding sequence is TGTGCCAGCAGCTTAGATGGGGGGCGCGATGCCACCTTC.

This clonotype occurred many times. This CDR3 reads CRSGGGDSGYTF. The CDR3 DNA sequence: TGCAGATCTGGGGGGGGCGATTCTGGCTACACCTTC. This chain links TRBV20-1 with TRBJ1-2, with D possibly matching TRBD1 (6 bases). This CDR3 is built from 12 residues. Germline V gene data show CDR1 as DFQATT and CDR2 as SNEGSKA (reference sequence).

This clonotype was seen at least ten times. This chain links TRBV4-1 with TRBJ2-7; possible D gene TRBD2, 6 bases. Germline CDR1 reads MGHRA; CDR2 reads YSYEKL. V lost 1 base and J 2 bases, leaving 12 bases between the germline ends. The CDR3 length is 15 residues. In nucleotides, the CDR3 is TGCGCCAGCAGCCAAGGGCGGGACGGAGCCTACGAGCAGTACTTC. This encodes CASSQGRDGAYEQYF.

The CDR3 here is CASSFETSRPSADTQYF. The CDR3, as DNA: TGTGCCAGCAGCTTCGAGACTTCCCGTCCCTCCGCGGATACGCAGTATTTT. The chain has TRBV6-2 or TRBV6-3 and TRBJ2-3; D not certain. Per germline, CDR1 MNHEY and CDR2 SVGEGT. The CDR3 is 17 residues long. V lost 6 bases, J lost 6 bases, and 25 bases lay in between.

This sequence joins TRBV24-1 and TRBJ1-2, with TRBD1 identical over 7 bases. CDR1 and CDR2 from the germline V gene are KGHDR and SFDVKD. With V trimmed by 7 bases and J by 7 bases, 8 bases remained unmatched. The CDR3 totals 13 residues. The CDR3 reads CATSRPDRAGYTF. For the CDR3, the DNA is TGTGCCACCAGCAGACCCGACAGGGCTGGCTACACCTTC.

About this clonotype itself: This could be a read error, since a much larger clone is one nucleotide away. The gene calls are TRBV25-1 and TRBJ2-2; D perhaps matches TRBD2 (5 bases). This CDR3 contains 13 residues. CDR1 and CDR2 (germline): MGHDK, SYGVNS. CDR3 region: CASSGRHTGELCF. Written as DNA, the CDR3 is TGTGCCAGCAGTGGACGACACACCGGGGAGCTGTGTTTT.

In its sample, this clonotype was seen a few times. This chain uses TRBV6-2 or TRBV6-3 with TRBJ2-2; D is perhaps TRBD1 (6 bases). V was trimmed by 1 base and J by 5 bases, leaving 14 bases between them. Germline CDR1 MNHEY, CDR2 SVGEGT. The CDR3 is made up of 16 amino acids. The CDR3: CASSYYRAGVTGELFF. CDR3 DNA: TGTGCCAGCAGTTACTACAGGGCCGGGGTTACCGGGGAGCTGTTTTTT.

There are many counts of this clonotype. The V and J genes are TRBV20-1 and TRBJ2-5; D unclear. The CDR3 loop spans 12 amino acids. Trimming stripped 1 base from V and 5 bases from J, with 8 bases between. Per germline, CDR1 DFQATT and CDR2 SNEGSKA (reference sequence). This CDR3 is CSARVPRETQYF. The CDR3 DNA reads TGCAGTGCTAGAGTGCCAAGGGAGACCCAGTACTTC.

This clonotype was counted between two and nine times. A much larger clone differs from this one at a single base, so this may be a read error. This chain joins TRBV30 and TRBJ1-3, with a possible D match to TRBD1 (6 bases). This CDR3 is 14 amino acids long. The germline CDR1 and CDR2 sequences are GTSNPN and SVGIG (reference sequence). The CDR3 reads CAWGVRGRRNTIYF. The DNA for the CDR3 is TGTGCCTGGGGTGTCAGGGGTCGGCGAAACACCATATATTTT.

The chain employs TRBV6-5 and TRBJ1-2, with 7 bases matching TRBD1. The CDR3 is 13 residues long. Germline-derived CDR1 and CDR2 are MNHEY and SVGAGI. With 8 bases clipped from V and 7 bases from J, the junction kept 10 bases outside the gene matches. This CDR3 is CASSVTSGGGYTF. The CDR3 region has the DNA TGTGCCAGCTCAGTTACCTCAGGGGGTGGCTACACCTTC.

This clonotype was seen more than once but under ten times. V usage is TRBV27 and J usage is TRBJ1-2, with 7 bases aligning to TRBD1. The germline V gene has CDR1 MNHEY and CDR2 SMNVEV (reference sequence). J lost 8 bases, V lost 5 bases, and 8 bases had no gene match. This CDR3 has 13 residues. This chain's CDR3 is CASSNRGGGGYTF. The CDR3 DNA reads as TGTGCCAGCAGTAACAGGGGTGGAGGGGGCTACACCTTC.

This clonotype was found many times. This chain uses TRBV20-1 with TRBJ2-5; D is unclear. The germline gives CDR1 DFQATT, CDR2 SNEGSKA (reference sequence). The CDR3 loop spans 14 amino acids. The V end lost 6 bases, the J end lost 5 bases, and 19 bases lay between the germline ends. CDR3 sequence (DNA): TGCAGTGCACCACAAACGGGCGTCCCGGAGACCCAGTACTTC. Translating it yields CSAPQTGVPETQYF.

The CDR3: CATSRDGYRGNQPQHF. In DNA form, the CDR3 reads TGTGCCACCAGCAGAGATGGGTATCGGGGGAATCAGCCCCAGCATTTT. The chain employs TRBV15 and TRBJ1-5, with D possibly TRBD1 on 5 matching bases. The length of the CDR3 is 16 residues. Germline V gene lookup returns CDR1 LNHNV and CDR2 YYDKDF (reference sequence). With 0 bases removed from V and 4 bases from J, the gap between germline ends came to 13 bases.

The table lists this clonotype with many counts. CDR3 region: CAWSKGATHEQYF. CDR3 nucleotides: TGTGCCTGGAGTAAGGGGGCTACCCACGAGCAGTACTTC. This sequence joins TRBV30 and TRBJ2-7; 7 nucleotides line up with TRBD1. Germline values: CDR1 GTSNPN, CDR2 SVGIG (reference sequence). The length of the CDR3 is 13 residues. The ends lost 2 bases at V and 5 bases at J; junction bases unmatched: 6.

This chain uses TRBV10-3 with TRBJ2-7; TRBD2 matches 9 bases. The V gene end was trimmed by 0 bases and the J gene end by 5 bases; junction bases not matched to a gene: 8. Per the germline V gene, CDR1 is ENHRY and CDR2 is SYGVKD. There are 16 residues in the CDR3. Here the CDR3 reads CAISESVAGVVDEQYF. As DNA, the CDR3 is TGTGCCATCAGTGAGTCTGTAGCGGGAGTTGTCGACGAGCAGTACTTC.

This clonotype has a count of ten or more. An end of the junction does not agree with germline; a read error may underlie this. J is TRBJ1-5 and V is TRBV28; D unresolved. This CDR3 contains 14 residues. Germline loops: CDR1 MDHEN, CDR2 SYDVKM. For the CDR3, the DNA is TGTGCCAGCAGTTACGGGAGTTTTCATCAGTCCCAGCATTTT. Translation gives CASSYGSFHQSQHF. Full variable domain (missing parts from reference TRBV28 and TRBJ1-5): DVKVTQSSRYLVKRTGEKVFLECVQDMDHENMFWYRQDPGLGLRLIYFSYDVKMKEKGDIPEGYSVSREKKERFSLILESASTNQTSMYLCASSYGSFHQSQHFGDGTRLSIL.

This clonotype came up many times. The chain's CDR3 is CASSNRASNQPQHF. CDR3 sequence (DNA): TGTGCCAGTAGCAACAGGGCGAGCAATCAGCCCCAGCATTTT. This chain uses TRBV19 with TRBJ1-5; D might be TRBD1 (6 bases). CDR1 and CDR2 (germline): LNHDA, SQIVND (reference sequence). The CDR3 covers 14 residues. With 6 bases removed from V and 1 base from J, the gap between germline ends came to 10 bases. Drawing the rest from reference TRBV19 and TRBJ1-5, the complete variable domain is DGGITQSPKYLFRKEGQNVTLSCEQNLNHDAMYWYRQDPGQGLRLIYYSQIVNDFQKGDIAEGYSVSREKKESFPLTVTSAQKNPTAFYLCASSNRASNQPQHFGDGTRLSIL.

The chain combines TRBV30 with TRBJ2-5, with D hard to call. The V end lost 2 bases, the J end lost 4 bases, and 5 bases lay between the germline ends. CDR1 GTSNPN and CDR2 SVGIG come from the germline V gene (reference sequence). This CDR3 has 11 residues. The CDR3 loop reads CAWSLRETQYF. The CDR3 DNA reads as TGTGCCTGGAGTCTTCGAGAGACCCAGTACTTC. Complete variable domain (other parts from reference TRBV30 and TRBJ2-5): SQTIHQWPATLVQPVGSPLSLECTVEGTSNPNLYWYRQAAGRGLQLLFYSVGIGQISSEVPQNLSASRPQDRQFILSSKKLLLSDSGFYLCAWSLRETQYFGPGTRLLVL.

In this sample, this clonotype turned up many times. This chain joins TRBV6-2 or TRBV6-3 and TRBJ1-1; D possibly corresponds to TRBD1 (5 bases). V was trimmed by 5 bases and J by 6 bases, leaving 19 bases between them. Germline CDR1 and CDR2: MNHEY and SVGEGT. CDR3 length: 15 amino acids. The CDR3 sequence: CASSNPAQGDAEAFF. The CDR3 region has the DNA TGTGCCAGCAGTAACCCGGCGCAAGGGGACGCTGAAGCTTTCTTT.

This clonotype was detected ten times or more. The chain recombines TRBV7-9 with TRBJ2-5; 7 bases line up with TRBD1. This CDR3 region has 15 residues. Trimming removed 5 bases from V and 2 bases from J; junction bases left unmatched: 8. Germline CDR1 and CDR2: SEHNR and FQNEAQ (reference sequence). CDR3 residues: CASSPQGFRQETQYF. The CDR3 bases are TGTGCCAGCAGCCCACAGGGGTTTAGGCAAGAGACCCAGTACTTC.

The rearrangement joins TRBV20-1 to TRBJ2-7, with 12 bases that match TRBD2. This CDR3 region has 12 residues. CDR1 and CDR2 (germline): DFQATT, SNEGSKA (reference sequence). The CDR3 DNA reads TGCAGCGGAGGACTAGCGGGAAACGAGCAGTACTTC. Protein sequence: CSGGLAGNEQYF.

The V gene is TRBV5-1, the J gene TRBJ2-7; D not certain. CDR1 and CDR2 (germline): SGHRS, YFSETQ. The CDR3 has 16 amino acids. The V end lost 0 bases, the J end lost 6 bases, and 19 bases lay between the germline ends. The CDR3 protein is CASSLEVGRLSLEQYF. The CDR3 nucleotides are TGCGCCAGCAGCTTGGAGGTCGGCAGGCTTAGCCTCGAGCAGTACTTC. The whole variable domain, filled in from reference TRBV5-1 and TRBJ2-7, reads KAGVTQTPRYLIKTRGQQVTLSCSPISGHRSVSWYQQTPGQGLQFLFEYFSETQRNKGNFPGRFSGRQFSNSRSEMNVSTLELGDSALYLCASSLEVGRLSLEQYFGPGTRLTVT.

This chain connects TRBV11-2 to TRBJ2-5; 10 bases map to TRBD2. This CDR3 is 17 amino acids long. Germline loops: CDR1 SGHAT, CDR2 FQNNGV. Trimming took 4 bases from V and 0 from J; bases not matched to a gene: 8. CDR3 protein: CASSSLLAGGHQETQYF. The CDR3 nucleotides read TGTGCCAGCAGCTCACTTTTAGCGGGGGGCCACCAAGAGACCCAGTACTTC.